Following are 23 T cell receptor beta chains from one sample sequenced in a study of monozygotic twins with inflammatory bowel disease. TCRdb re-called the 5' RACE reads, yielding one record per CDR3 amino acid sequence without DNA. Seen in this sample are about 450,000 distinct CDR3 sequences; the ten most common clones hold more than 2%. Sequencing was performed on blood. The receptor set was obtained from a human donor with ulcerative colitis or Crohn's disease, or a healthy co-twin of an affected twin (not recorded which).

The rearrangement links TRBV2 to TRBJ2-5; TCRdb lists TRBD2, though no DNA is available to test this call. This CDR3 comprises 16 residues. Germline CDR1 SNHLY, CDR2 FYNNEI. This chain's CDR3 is CASSEWTTRREETQYF.

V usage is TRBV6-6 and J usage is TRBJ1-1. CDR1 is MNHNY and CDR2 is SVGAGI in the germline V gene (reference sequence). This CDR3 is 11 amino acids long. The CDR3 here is CASSYAEEAFF.

CDR3 residues: CASSPLHGLAGTDTQYF. This chain connects TRBV5-1 to TRBJ2-3; absent DNA, TCRdb's TRBD2 call cannot be checked. Germline V gene data show CDR1 as SGHRS and CDR2 as YFSETQ. This CDR3 has 17 residues.

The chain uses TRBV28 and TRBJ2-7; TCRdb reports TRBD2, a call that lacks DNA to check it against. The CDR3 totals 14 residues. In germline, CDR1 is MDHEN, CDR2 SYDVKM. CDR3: CASSLRGIAYEQYF.

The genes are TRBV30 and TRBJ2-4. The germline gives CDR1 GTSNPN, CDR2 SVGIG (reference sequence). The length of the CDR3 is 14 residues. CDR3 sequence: CAWTSWGSSNIQYF.

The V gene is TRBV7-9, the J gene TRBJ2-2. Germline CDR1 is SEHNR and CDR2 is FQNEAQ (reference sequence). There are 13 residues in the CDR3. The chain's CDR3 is CASSLVTAGELFF. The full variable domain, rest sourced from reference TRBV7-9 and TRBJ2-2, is DTGVSQNPRHKITKRGQNVTFRCDPISEHNRLYWYRQTLGQGPEFLTYFQNEAQLEKSRLLSDRFSAERPKGSFSTLEIQRTEQGDSAMYLCASSLVTAGELFFGEGSRLTVL.

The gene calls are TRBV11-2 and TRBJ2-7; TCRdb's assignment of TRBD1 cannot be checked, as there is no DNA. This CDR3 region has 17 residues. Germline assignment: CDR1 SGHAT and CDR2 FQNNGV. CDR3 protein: CASSSPRDPVAWYEQYF.

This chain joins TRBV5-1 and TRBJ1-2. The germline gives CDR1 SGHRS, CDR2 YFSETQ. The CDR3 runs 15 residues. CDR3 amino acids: CASSLDLGNGRGYTF.

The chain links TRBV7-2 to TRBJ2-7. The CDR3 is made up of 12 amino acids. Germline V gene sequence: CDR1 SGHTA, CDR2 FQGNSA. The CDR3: CASSLDVGIRYF.

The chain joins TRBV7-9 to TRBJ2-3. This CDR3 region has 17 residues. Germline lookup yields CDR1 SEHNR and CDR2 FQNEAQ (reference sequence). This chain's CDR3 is CASSPFMGTTSTDTQYF.

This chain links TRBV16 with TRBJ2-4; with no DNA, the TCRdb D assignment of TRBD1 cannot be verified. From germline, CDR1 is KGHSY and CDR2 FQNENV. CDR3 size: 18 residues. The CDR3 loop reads CASSPGTRDPRDKNIQYF.

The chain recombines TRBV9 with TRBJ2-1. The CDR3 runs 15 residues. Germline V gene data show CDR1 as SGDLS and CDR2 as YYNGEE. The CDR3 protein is CASSVDTSSYNEQFF.

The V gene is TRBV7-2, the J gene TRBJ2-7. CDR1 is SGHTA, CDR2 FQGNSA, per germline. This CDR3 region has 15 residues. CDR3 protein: CASSLVADASYEQYF.

CDR3 amino acids: CASSQVIRGGYTF. The chain joins TRBV3-1 to TRBJ1-2; TCRdb calls TRBD1, which cannot be checked without DNA. The CDR3 loop spans 13 amino acids. Germline assignment: CDR1 LGHDT and CDR2 YNNKEL (reference sequence).

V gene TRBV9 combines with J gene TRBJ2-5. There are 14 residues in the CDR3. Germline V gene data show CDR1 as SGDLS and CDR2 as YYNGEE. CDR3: CASSAESTTRTQYF.

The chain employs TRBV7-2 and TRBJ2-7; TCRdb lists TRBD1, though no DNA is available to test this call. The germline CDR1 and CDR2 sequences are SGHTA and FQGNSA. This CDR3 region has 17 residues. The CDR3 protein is CASSSHVGGPSSYEQYF.

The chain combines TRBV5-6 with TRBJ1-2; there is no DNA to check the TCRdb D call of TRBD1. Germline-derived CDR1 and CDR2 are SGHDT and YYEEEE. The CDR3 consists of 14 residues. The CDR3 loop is CASSDDRGLGGYTF.

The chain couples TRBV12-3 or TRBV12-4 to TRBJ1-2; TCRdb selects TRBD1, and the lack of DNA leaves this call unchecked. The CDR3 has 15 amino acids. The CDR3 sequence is CASSPGTVPNYGYTF.

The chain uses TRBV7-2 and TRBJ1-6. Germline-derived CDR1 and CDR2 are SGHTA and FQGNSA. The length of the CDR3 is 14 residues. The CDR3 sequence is CASLDRGANSPLHF.

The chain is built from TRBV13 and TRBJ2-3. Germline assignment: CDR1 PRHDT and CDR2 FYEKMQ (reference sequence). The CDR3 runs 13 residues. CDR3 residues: CASSLTNTDTQYF.

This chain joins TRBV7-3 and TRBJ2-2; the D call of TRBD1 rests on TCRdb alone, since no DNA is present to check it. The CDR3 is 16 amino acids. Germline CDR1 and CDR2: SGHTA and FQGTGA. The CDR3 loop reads CASSLRGGASTGELFF. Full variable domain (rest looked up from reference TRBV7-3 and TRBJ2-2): GAGVSQTPSNKVTEKGKYVELRCDPISGHTALYWYRQSLGQGPEFLIYFQGTGAADDSGLPNDRFFAVRPEGSVSTLKIQRTERGDSAVYLCASSLRGGASTGELFFGEGSRLTVL.

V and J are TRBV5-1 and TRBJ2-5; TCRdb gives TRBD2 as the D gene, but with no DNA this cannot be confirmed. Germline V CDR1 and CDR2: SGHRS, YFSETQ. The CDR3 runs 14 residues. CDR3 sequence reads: CASSLTRSQETQYF.

CDR3 region: CASSPIISSTDTQYF. The chain carries TRBV18 and TRBJ2-3. The CDR3 totals 15 residues. Germline V gene lookup returns CDR1 KGHSH and CDR2 LQKENI.